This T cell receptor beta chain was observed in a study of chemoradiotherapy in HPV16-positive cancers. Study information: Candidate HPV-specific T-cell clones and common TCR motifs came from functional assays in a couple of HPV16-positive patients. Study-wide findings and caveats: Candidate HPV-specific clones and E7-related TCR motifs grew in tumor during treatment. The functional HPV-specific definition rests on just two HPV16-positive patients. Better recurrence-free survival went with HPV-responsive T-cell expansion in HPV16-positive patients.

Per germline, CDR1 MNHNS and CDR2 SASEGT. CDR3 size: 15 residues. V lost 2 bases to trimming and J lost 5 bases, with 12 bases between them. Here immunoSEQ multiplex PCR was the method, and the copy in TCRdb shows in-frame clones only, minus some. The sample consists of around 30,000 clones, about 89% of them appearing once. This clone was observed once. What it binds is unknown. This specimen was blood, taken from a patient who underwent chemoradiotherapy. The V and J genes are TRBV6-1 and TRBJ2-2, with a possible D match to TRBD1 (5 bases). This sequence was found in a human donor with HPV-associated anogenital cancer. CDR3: CASSEWAPGTGELFF. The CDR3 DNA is TGTGCCAGCAGTGAATGGGCGCCAGGGACCGGGGAGCTGTTTTTT.